The source of this TCR beta chain is a study of monozygotic twins with inflammatory bowel disease. With the 5' RACE reads reprocessed, TCRdb shows one record per CDR3 protein and no DNA. Its clone listing holds fewer than 450,000 distinct CDR3 sequences. Germline CDR1 reads SNHLY; CDR2 reads FYNNEI. There are 12 residues in the CDR3. V and J are TRBV2 and TRBJ2-1; TCRdb proposes TRBD1, but this gene call is untestable without DNA. This sequence originates from a human donor with ulcerative colitis or Crohn's disease, or a healthy co-twin of an affected twin (not recorded which). The sequencing input was blood. This CDR3 is CASSVGGYEQFF.